This TCR beta chain was identified in a study of long-term antiretroviral therapy in people with HIV. By share of the sample, this clone is hyperexpanded. No antigen is known for it. The sample contains more than one DNA sequence encoding this CDR3. This CDR3 has 13 residues. The germline CDR1 and CDR2 sequences are WSHSY and SAAADI. V lost 6 bases to trimming and J lost 10 bases; unmatched junction nucleotides: 10. Version v3.0 of the immunoSEQ assay was performed at survey level. Clones were sequenced by immunoSEQ multiplex PCR, and TCRdb holds only the in-frame ones, with some missing. The sample holds fewer than 20,000 clones, 78% seen once. Notes on the study in general: The blood, collected between about 2004 and 2017, was possibly taken under older ART regimens. Subsequent to ART, diversity was augmented yet persisted below that of transplant donor controls.

The sequencing used unsorted PBMCs, collected 0.3 years after starting antiretroviral therapy. The rearrangement uses TRBV10-2 and TRBJ1-2; 8 nucleotides line up with TRBD1. The receptor's source is a woman in her forties or fifties with HIV. The CDR3 reads CASSDRGGGDYTF. The CDR3 DNA follows: TGCGCCAGCAGCGACAGGGGAGGAGGCGACTACACCTTC.